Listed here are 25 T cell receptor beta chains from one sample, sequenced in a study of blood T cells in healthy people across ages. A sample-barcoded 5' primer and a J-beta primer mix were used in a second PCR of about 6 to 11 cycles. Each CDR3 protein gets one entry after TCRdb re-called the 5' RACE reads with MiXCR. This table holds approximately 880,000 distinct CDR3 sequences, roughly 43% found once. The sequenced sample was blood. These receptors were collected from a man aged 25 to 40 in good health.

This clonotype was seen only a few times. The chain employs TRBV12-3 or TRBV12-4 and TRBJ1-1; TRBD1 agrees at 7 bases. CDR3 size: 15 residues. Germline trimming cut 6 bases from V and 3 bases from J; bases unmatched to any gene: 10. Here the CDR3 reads CASRWSGRGYTEAFF. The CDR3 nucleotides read TGTGCCAGCAGGTGGTCGGGCAGGGGGTACACTGAAGCTTTCTTT.

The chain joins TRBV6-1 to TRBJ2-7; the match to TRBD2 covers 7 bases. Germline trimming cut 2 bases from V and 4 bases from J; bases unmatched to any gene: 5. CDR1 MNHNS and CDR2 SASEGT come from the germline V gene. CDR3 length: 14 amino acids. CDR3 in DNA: TGTGCCAGCAGTGAAATGCTAGCGGTTTACGAGCAGTACTTC. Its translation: CASSEMLAVYEQYF.

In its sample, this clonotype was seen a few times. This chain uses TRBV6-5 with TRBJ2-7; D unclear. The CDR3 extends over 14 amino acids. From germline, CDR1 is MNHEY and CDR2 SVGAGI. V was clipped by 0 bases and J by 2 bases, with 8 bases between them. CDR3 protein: CASSYSARTYEQYF. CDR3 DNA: TGTGCCAGCAGTTACTCGGCACGAACCTACGAGCAGTACTTC.

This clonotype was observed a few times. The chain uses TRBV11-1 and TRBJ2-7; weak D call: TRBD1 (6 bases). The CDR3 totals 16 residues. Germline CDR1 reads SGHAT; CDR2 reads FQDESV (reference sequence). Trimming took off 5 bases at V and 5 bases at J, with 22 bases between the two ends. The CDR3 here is CASSDAFRGLPHEQYF. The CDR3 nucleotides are TGTGCCAGCAGCGATGCCTTCAGGGGTCTCCCCCACGAGCAGTACTTC.

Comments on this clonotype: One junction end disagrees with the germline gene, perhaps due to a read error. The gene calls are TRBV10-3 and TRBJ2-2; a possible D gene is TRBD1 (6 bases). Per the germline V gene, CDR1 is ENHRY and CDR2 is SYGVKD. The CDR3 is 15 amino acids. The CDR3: CAVSVETGNTGELFF. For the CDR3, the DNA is TGTGCCGTCAGTGTTGAGACAGGGAACACCGGGGAGCTGTTTTTT.

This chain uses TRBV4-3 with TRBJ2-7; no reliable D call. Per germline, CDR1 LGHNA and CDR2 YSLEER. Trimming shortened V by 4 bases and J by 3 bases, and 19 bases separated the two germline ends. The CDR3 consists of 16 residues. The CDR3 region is CASSRNKKPLSYEQYF. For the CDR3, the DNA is TGCGCCAGCAGCCGCAACAAGAAGCCCTTAAGCTACGAGCAGTACTTC.

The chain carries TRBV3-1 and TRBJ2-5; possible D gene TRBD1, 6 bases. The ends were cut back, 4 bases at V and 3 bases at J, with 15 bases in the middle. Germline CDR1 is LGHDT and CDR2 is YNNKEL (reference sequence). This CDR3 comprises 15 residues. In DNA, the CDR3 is TGTGCCAGCAGCCGCCTTGATGAGGGGGAAGAGACCCAGTACTTC. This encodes CASSRLDEGEETQYF.

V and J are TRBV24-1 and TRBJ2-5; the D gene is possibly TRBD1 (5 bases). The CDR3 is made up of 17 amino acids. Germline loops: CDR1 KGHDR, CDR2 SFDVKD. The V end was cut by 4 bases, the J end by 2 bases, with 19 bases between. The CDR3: CATSEATGPFRQETQYF. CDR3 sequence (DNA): TGTGCCACCAGTGAGGCTACAGGTCCATTCCGACAAGAGACCCAGTACTTC.

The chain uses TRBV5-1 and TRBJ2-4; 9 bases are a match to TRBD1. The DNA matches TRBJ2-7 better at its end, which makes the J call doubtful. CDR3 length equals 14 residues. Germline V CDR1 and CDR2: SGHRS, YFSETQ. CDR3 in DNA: TGCGCCAGCAGCGCGGGACAGGGTATGTACGAGCAGTACTTC. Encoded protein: CASSAGQGMYEQYF.

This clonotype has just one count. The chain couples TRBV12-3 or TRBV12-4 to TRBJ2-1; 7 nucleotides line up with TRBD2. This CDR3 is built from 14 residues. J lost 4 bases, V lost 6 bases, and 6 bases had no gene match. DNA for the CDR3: TGTGCCAGCAGGTGGGGGGGAGGGTACAATGAGCAGTTCTTC. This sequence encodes CASRWGGGYNEQFF.

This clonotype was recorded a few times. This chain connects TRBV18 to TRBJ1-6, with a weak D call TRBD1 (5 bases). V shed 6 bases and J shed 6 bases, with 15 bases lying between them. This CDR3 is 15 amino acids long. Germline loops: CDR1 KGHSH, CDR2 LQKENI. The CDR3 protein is CASSRDEVPNSPLHF. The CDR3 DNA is TGTGCCAGCTCCCGGGACGAGGTGCCTAATTCACCCCTCCACTTT.

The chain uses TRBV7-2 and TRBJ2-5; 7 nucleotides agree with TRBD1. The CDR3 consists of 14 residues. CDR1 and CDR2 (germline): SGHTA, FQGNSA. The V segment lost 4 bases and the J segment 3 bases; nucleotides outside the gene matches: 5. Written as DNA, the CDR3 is TGTGCCAGCAGCTGGACAGGTAGAGAAGAGACCCAGTACTTC. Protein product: CASSWTGREETQYF.

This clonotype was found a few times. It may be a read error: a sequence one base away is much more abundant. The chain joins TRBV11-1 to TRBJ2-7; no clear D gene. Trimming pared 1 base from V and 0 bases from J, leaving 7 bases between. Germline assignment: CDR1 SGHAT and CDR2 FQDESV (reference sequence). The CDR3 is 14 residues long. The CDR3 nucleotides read TGTGCCAGCAGCTTAGTGGCAGCCTCCTACGAGCAGTACTTC. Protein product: CASSLVAASYEQYF.

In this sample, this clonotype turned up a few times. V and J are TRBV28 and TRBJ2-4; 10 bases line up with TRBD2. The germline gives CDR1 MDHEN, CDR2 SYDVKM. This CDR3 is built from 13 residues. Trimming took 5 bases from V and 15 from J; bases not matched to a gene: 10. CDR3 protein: CASSVVSGGLTYF. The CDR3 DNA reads TGTGCCAGCAGTGTTGTTAGCGGGGGGCTCACGTACTTC. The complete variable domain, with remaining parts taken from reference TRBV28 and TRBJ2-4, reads DVKVTQSSRYLVKRTGEKVFLECVQDMDHENMFWYRQDPGLGLRLIYFSYDVKMKEKGDIPEGYSVSREKKERFSLILESASTNQTSMYLCASSVVSGGLTYFGAGTRLSVL.

In DNA, the CDR3 is TGTGCCAGCAGTTTACCCACCCTTGGGACCCTCCACTTT. Translation: CASSLPTLGTLHF. The rearrangement links TRBV28 to TRBJ1-6; D uncertain. The CDR3 extends over 13 amino acids. The V gene's germline CDR1 is MDHEN and CDR2 SYDVKM. V was clipped by 2 bases and J by 14 bases, with 13 bases between them.

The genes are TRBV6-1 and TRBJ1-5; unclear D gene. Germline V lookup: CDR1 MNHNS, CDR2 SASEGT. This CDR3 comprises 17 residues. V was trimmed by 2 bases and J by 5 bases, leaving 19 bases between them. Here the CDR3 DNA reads TGTGCCAGCAGTGAATCGGGATGGCGGAGGGTTCATCAGCCCCAGCATTTT. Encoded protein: CASSESGWRRVHQPQHF.

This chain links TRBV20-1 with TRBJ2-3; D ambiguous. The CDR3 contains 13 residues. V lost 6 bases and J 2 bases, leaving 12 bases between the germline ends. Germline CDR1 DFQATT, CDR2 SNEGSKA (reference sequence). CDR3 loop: CSAPTMNTDTQYF. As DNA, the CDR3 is TGCAGTGCACCGACAATGAACACAGATACGCAGTATTTT.

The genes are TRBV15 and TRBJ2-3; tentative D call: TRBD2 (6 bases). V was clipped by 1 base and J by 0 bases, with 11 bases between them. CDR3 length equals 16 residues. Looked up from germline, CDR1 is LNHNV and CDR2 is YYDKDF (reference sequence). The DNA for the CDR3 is TGTGCCACCAGCAGAGGGTATAGCGGAAGCACAGATACGCAGTATTTT. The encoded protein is CATSRGYSGSTDTQYF.

The CDR3 region is CSSEGGQGTDTQYF. CDR3 in DNA: TGCAGTAGTGAGGGGGGACAGGGCACAGATACGCAGTATTTT. V gene TRBV29-1 combines with J gene TRBJ2-3; 8 nucleotides line up with TRBD1. The germline V gene encodes CDR1 SQVTM and CDR2 ANQGSEA. This CDR3 region has 14 residues.

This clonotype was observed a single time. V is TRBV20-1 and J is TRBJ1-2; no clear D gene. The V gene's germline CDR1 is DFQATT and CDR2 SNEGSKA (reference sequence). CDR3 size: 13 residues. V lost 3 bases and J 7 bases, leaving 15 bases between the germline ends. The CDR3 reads CSASFLMAGGYTF. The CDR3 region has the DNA TGCAGTGCTAGCTTTTTGATGGCGGGTGGCTACACCTTC.

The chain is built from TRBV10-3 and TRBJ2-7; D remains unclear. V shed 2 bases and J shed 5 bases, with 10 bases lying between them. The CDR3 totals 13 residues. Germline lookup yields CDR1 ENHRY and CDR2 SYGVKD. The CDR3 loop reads CAISEGAAHEQYF. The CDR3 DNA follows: TGTGCCATCAGTGAGGGCGCTGCCCACGAGCAGTACTTC.

The CDR3 sequence is CASTGTEETQYF. In DNA, the CDR3 is TGTGCCAGCACCGGGACAGAAGAGACCCAGTACTTC. This chain uses TRBV6-6 with TRBJ2-5, with 7 bases lining up with TRBD1. The CDR3 sequence is 12 residues long. The germline gives CDR1 MNHNY, CDR2 SVGAGI (reference sequence). Losses at the gene ends were 7 bases for V and 3 bases for J; bases not matched to a gene: 2.

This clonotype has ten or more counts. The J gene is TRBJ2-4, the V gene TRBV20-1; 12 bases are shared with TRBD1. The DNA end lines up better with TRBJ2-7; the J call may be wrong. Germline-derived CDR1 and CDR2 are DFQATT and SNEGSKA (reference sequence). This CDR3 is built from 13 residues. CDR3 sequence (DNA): TGCAGTGCTAGTAGGGACAGGGGGCACGAGCAGTACTTC. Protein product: CSASRDRGHEQYF.

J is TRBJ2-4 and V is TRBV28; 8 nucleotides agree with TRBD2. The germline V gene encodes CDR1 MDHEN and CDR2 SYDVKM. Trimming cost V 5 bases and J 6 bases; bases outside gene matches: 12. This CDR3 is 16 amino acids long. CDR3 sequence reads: CASSLSGETIGNIQYF. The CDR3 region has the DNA TGTGCCAGCAGTCTTAGCGGGGAGACCATTGGAAACATTCAGTACTTC.

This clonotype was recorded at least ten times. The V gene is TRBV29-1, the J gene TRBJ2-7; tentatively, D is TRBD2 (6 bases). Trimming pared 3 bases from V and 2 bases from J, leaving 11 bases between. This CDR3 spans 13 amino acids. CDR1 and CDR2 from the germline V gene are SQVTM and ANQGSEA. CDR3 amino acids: CSVEGGQTYEQYF. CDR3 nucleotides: TGCAGCGTTGAGGGAGGCCAGACCTACGAGCAGTACTTC.